A selection of T cell receptor beta chains follows, all from one sample in a study of control samples from healthy donors and cancer patients. Some clones are missing from TCRdb's copy, which holds only in-frame ones; the method was immunoSEQ multiplex PCR. This repertoire shows around 82,000 clones, about nine tenths found once; its top ten account for under 7.5%. Sequencing used blood. Every receptor here comes from a man aged 50-60 years in good health. CDR3s include the opening cysteine and the closing phenylalanine or tryptophan.

cdr3_length j_call v_call cdr3_aa
14 TRBJ2-7 TRBV6-2/TRBV6-3 CASSYRNPSYEQYF
17 TRBJ2-7 TRBV23-1 CASSSTPRGTSYDYEYF
16 TRBJ2-5 TRBV12-5 CASGLTRIGTVETQYF
13 TRBJ1-2 TRBV11-2 CASSFSSMGGYTF
15 TRBJ2-3 TRBV7-9 CASSSTGTPTDTQYF
16 TRBJ1-5 TRBV18 CASSPGRGRTGQPQHF
16 TRBJ2-1 TRBV5-1 CASSLASGVSYNEQFF
13 TRBJ2-5 TRBV30 CAWTDTGGVSQYF
12 TRBJ2-1 TRBV12-3/TRBV12-4 CASSLSPNEQFF
14 TRBJ2-1 TRBV5-1 CASSLGQGGGEQFF
18 TRBJ2-1 TRBV7-7 CASSPRTSGASRYNEQFF
14 TRBJ2-5 TRBV2 CASRFGASQETQYF
14 TRBJ2-7 TRBV4-3 CASSQDLAEYEQYF
16 TRBJ2-7 TRBV7-6 CASSATIAGGSYEQYF
18 TRBJ2-3 TRBV24-1 CATSDSGWGTGLMDTQYF
14 TRBJ1-1 TRBV7-3 CASSLGGPNTEAFF
14 TRBJ1-2 TRBV14 CASSHNRLNYGYTF
14 TRBJ2-7 TRBV29-1 CSVEGQGGGVEQYF
15 TRBJ2-7 TRBV6-2/TRBV6-3 CASSSRQVKTYEQYF
14 TRBJ1-3 TRBV6-5 CASRAYTPGNTIYF
15 TRBJ2-5 TRBV2 CASTFRAGQLETQYF
16 TRBJ2-7 TRBV6-2/TRBV6-3 CASSYPGWVPPYEQYF
16 TRBJ2-3 TRBV6-6 CASSYSQGISTDTQYF
15 TRBJ2-7 TRBV7-9 CASSPRGGRPYEQYF
15 TRBJ2-1 TRBV5-5 CASSLQKSSYNEQFF
15 TRBJ2-7 TRBV11-2 CASSQTSGSHYEQYF
14 TRBJ2-1 TRBV6-6 CASGSSGEHNEQFF
13 TRBJ1-1 TRBV30 CAWSEGVNTEAFF
11 TRBJ2-7 TRBV13 CASRLGIEQYF
14 TRBJ1-3 TRBV9 CASSPQSSGNTIYF
16 TRBJ1-1 TRBV5-8 CASSLETNQGSTEAFF
13 TRBJ1-2 TRBV7-2 CASSSNGLVGYTF
18 TRBJ2-3 TRBV4-2 CASSQDTRLEGDTDTQYF
13 TRBJ1-2 TRBV19 CASSRTGRDGYTF
17 TRBJ2-7 TRBV5-6 CASSLGRWGGARMEQYF
15 TRBJ2-7 TRBV7-2 CASNYGGDRTYEQYF
13 TRBJ2-4 TRBV24-1 CATSAPQTAAQYF
13 TRBJ1-1 TRBV5-4 CASSFIDNTEAFF
12 TRBJ1-5 TRBV12-5 CASADGAQPQHF
15 TRBJ1-1 TRBV6-5 CASSYSTGVATEAFF
13 TRBJ2-7 TRBV16 CASSQSWGYEQYF
13 TRBJ1-5 TRBV5-1 CASSLMPNQPQHF
15 TRBJ2-1 TRBV5-1 CASSFRGGTYNEQFF
16 TRBJ2-3 TRBV5-6 CASSTDWDSIVYTQYF
15 TRBJ1-6 TRBV18 CASSSSRQSNSPLHF
13 TRBJ1-5 TRBV27 CASSLTGNQPQHF
17 TRBJ2-1 TRBV27 CATLGLAGGSSYNEQFF
16 TRBJ2-3 TRBV9 CASSPSRRGGTDTQYF
15 TRBJ1-2 TRBV4-2 CASSQDRGQNYGYTF
13 TRBJ2-3 TRBV27 CASRAGSTDTQYF
14 TRBJ2-3 TRBV18 CASSPAGSTDTQYF
12 TRBJ2-7 TRBV30 CAWSGGGNEQYF
15 TRBJ2-5 TRBV5-1 CASSTRQGLGETQYF